The T cell receptor (beta chain) described here comes from a study of blood T cell repertoires in COVID-19. Study-wide background: T cells, B-cell-depleted T cells, or PBMCs supplied cDNA or gDNA.

TCRdb keeps only in-frame clones here, not all; method: immunoSEQ multiplex PCR. The repertoire has some 80,000 clones, roughly 80% of them found once; the top ten carry just over 35%. Per germline, CDR1 SNHLY and CDR2 FYNNEI. The V gene end was trimmed by 7 bases and the J gene end by 5 bases; junction bases not matched to a gene: 8. CDR3 length equals 16 residues. The material sequenced was peripheral blood. This TCR derives from a woman in her 70s with acute or convalescent COVID-19. The chain combines TRBV2 with TRBJ2-1; TRBD2 matches at 13 bases. The CDR3 reads CASTVLAGGVNNEQFF. For the CDR3, the DNA is TGTGCCAGCACTGTACTAGCGGGAGGGGTTAACAATGAGCAGTTCTTC.